This T cell receptor (beta chain) stems from a study of T-cell reconstitution after alpha-beta-depleted transplantation in children. A library of TCRbeta sequences, prepared with unique molecular identifiers, was generated. TCRdb re-derived calls from the PCR reads in MiXCR, one entry per CDR3 protein. The sample comprises some 490,000 distinct CDR3 sequences, around 13% of which are singletons, and about 6% rests with the top ten. The CDR3 has 15 residues. Trimming left V 5 bases short and J 4 bases short, with 17 bases between. This chain joins TRBV12-3 or TRBV12-4 and TRBJ1-2; D is unresolved. The specimen comprised PBMCs from the stem cell graft donor, sampled from the stem cell graft. The source is a human donor who donated a stem cell graft to a child with combined immunodeficiency. The CDR3 spells CASSGSGRTGYGYTF. Here the CDR3 DNA reads TGTGCCAGCAGTGGCTCTGGCCGGACGGGCTATGGCTACACCTTC.